Many counts were recorded for the clone carrying this TCR beta chain. Its antigen is still unknown. V lost 5 bases and J lost 5; bases outside the gene matches: 8. The CDR3 has 14 residues. From germline, CDR1 is MNHNS and CDR2 SASEGT. The time point: newly diagnosed GD, antithyroid drugs for less than 3 months. Extracted RNA from PBMCs served as the source of the TCR library. This sample was included in a study of regulatory T cells in long-lasting Graves disease. Investigators prepared the TCR beta libraries by applying iRepertoire HTBI primers and Arm-PCR of CDR3 regions. TCRdb fed the multiplex PCR reads into MiXCR, producing one record per CDR3 protein. The sample includes about 540,000 distinct CDR3 sequences, approximately 13% of them seen just once. Study results and caveats: Patients with persistent disease showed a bias toward TRBV28, TRBJ1-2 and TRBJ2-5.

This sample was also put to use in a study of T cells in Graves' hyperthyroidism and ophthalmopathy. This second study notes: Patients with uncontrolled infections, other autoimmune diseases, pregnancy or lactation were excluded. Diagnostic decisions used clinical symptoms, serum thyroxine and TRAb, thyroid ultrasound and orbital computed tomography. By a 13 V-J model, ophthalmopathy was set apart from stable hyperthyroidism.

The sequencing used peripheral blood mononuclear cells (PBMCs), collected at new diagnosis, from a patient treated with antithyroid drugs. V usage is TRBV6-1 and J usage is TRBJ2-7; TRBD2 matches at 8 bases. This clonotype originated in a young man with Graves disease. The CDR3 reads CASSPGTRGDEQYF. CDR3 DNA: TGTGCCAGCAGTCCCGGGACGCGGGGGGACGAGCAGTACTTC.